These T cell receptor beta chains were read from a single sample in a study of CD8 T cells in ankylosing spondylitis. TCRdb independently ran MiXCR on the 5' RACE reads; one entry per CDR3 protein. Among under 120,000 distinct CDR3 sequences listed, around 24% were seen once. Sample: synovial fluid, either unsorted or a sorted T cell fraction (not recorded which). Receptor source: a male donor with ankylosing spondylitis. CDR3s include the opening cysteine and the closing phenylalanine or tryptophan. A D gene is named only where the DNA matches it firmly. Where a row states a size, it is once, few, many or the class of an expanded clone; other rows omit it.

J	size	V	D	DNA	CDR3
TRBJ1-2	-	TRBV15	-	TGTGCCACCAGCAGAGTCGTACGGGGGGACACATATGGCTACACCTTC	CATSRVVRGDTYGYTF
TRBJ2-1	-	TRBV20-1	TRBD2	TGCTGTGCTTCCCGCCTCGACGGGACTAGTTTCTACAATGAGCAGTTCTTC	CCASRLDGTSFYNEQFF
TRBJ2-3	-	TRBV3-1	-	TGTGCCAGCAGCCCTCGGGACACCAGCACAGATACGCAGTATTTT	CASSPRDTSTDTQYF
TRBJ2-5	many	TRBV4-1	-	TGCGCCAGCAGCCAATCCGGACGGGAGCAAGAGACCCAGTACTTC	CASSQSGREQETQYF
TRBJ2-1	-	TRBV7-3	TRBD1	TGTGCCAGCAGCTTAAGACAGGGCTCCTACAATGAGCAGTTCTTC	CASSLRQGSYNEQFF
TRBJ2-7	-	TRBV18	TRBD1	TGTGCCAGCTCACCGGGACAGGGGGCGGTCGAGCAGTACTTC	CASSPGQGAVEQYF
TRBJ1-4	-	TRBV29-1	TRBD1	TGCAGCGTCCCGGGACAGGGACATGAAAAACTGTTTTTT	CSVPGQGHEKLFF
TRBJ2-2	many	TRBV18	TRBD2	TGTGCCAGCTCTGGACTAGCGGAGAACACCGGGGAGCTGTTTTTT	CASSGLAENTGELFF
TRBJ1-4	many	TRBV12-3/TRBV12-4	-	TGTGCCAGCAGTCGCAGGCACGCCACAACTAATGAAAAACTGTTTTTT	CASSRRHATTNEKLFF
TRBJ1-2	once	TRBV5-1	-	TGCGCCAGCAGCCCATTTCTGTGGGCCGATGGCTACACCTTC	CASSPFLWADGYTF
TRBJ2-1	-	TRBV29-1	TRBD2	TGCAGCGTCCTGACTAGCGGGTACAATGAGCAGTTCTTC	CSVLTSGYNEQFF
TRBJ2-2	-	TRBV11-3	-	TGTGCCAGCAGCTTCACAGGAAGGAGCACCGGGGAGCTGTTTTTT	CASSFTGRSTGELFF
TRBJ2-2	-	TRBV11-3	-	TGTGCCAGCAGCTCCCAAATAGTTCCCGGGGAGCTGTTTTTT	CASSSQIVPGELFF
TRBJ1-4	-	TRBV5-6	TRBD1	TGTGCCAGCAGCTCCGGACAGGGTGGAAATGAAAAACTGTTTTTT	CASSSGQGGNEKLFF
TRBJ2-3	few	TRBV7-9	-	TGTGCCAGCAGCTTAGTGCCGGAAGATACGCAGTATTTT	CASSLVPEDTQYF
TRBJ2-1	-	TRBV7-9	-	TGTGCCAGCGAGGGGGTCGACAATGAGCAGTTCTTC	CASEGVDNEQFF
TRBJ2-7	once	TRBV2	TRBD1	TGTGCCAGCAGCCCCGGGACAGGGACCTGGGAGCAGTACTTC	CASSPGTGTWEQYF
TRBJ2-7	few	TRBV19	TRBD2	TGTGCCAGTGCGGACTTATCGGGGGGATCGGCCTTC	CASADLSGGSAF
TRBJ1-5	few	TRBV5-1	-	TGCGCCAGCAGCTTGGTTACTGGCAATCAGCCCCAGCATTTT	CASSLVTGNQPQHF
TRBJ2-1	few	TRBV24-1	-	TGTGCCACCAGTGACTCAGGGGTCCACTACAATGAGCAGTTCTTC	CATSDSGVHYNEQFF
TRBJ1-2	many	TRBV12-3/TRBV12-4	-	TGTGCCAGCAGTAGGCCCGGACAGACTGTCTATGGCTACACCTTC	CASSRPGQTVYGYTF
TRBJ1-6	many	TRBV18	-	TGTGCCAGCTCACCACCGTTCTCGAAGGGTCTCGATAATTCACCCCTCCACTTT	CASSPPFSKGLDNSPLHF
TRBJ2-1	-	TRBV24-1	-	TGTGCCACCAGTCAACAGAATGAGCAGTTCTTC	CATSQQNEQFF
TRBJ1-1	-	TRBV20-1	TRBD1	TGCAGTGCTAGAAAAACAGGGGCAATCACTGAAGCTTTCTTT	CSARKTGAITEAFF
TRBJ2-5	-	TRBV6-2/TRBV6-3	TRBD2	TGTGCCAGCAGTTACCTCGGGACTAGCGGGAAAGAGACCCAGTACTTC	CASSYLGTSGKETQYF
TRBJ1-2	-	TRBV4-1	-	TGCGCCAGCAGCCAAGATTCAACAGGGCGAGGCTACACCTTC	CASSQDSTGRGYTF
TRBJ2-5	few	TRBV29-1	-	TGCAGCGTTGGGGAGCTCCAAGAGACCCAGTACTTC	CSVGELQETQYF
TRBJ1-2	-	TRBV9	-	TGTGCCAGCAGCGTATCGGGGTTTGGCTATGGCTACACCTTC	CASSVSGFGYGYTF
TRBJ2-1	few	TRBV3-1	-	TGTGCCACTCGGGGGTACTACAATGAGCAGTTCTTC	CATRGYYNEQFF
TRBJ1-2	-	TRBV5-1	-	TGCGCCAGCAGCTTGTATACAGACTATGGCTACACCTTC	CASSLYTDYGYTF
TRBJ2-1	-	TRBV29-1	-	TGCAGCGTTGACCCCCAGATCAATGAGCAGTTCTTC	CSVDPQINEQFF
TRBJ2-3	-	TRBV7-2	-	TGTGCCAGCAGCTTAGGGTTTAGCAGGGCGCAGTATTTT	CASSLGFSRAQYF
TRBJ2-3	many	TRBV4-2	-	TGTGCCAGCAGCGTTAGCGCGTTCAGCACAGATACGCAGTATTTT	CASSVSAFSTDTQYF